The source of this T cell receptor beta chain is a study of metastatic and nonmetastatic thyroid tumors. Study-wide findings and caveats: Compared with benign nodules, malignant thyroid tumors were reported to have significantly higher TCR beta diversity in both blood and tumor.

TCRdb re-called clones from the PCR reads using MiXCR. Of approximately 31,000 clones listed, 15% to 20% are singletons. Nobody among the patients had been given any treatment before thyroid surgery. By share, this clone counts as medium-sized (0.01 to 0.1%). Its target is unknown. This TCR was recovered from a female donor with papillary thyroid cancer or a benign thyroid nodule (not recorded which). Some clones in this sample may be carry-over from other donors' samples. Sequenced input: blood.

The CDR3 DNA sequence: TGTGCCAGCAGTGCTCCGACAGGGCGCCTCTACGAGCAGTACTTC. The encoded protein is CASSAPTGRLYEQYF. The chain recombines TRBV28 with TRBJ2-7; 7 bases line up with TRBD1. V was pared by 5 bases and J by 3 bases, with 10 bases of the junction left unmatched. From germline, CDR1 is MDHEN and CDR2 SYDVKM. The CDR3 is made up of 15 amino acids.